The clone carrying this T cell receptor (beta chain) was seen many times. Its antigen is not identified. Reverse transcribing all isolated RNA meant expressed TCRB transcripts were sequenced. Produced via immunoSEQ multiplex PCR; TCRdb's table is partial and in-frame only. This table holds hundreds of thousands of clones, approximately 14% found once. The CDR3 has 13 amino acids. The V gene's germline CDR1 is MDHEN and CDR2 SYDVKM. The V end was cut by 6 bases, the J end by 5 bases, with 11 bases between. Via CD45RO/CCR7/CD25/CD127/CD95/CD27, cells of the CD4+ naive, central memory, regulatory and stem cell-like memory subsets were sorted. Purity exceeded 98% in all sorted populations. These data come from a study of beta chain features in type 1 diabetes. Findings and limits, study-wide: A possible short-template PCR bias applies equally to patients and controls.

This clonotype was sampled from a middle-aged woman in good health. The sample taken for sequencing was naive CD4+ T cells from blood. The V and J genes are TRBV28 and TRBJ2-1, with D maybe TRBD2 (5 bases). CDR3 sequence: CASSPGGNNEQFF. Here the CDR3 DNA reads TGTGCCAGCAGCCCCGGAGGCAACAATGAGCAGTTCTTC.